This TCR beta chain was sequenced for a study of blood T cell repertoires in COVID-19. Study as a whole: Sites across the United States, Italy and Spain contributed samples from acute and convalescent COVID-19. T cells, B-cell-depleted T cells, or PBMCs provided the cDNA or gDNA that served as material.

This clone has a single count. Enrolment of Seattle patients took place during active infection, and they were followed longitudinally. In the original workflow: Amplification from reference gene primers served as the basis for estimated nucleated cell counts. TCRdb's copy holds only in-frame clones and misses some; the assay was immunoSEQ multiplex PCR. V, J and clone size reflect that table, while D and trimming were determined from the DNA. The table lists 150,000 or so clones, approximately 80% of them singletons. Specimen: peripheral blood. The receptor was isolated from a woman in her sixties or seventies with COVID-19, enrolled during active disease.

The chain's CDR3 is CASSQGYGEGKLFF. Here the CDR3 DNA reads TGTGCCAGCAGCCAAGGATACGGGGAGGGAAAACTGTTTTTT. This chain uses TRBV3-1 (or the pseudogene TRBV3-2) with TRBJ1-4, with D unresolved. The V and J ends lost 1 base and 10 bases respectively, with 13 bases between them. The CDR3 sequence is 14 residues long. The germline gives CDR1 LGHDT, CDR2 YNNKEL (reference sequence).